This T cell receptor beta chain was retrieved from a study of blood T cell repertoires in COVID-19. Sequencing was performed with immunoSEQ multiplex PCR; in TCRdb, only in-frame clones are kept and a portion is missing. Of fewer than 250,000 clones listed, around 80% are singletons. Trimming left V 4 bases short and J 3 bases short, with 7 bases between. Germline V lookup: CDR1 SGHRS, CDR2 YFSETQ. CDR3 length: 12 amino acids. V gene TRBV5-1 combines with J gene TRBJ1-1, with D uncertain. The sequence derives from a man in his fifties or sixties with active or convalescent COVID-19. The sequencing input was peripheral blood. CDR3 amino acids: CASSTTDTEAFF. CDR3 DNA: TGCGCCAGCAGCACAACAGACACTGAAGCTTTCTTT. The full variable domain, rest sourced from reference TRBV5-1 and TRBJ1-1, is KAGVTQTPRYLIKTRGQQVTLSCSPISGHRSVSWYQQTPGQGLQFLFEYFSETQRNKGNFPGRFSGRQFSNSRSEMNVSTLELGDSALYLCASSTTDTEAFFGQGTRLTVV.